What follows are 19 T cell receptor beta chains derived from one specimen sequenced in a study of CD8 T cells in ankylosing spondylitis. TCRdb recomputed calls from the 5' RACE reads with MiXCR, one row per CDR3 protein. The data hold a few hundred thousand distinct CDR3 sequences, with 20% to 25% observed a single time. The sample taken for sequencing was blood, either unsorted or a sorted T cell fraction (not recorded which). The source is a male donor with ankylosing spondylitis or in good health (not recorded which).

This clonotype was observed a handful of times. The V and J genes are TRBV29-1 and TRBJ2-3; tentatively, D is TRBD1 (6 bases). V was clipped by 5 bases and J by 0 bases, with 12 bases between them. CDR1 and CDR2 (germline): SQVTM, ANQGSEA. The CDR3 sequence is 14 residues long. The CDR3 DNA reads TGCAGCGTTCTTACAGGGTCTAGCACAGATACGCAGTATTTT. It encodes CSVLTGSSTDTQYF.

This clonotype has more than one count but fewer than ten. The chain recombines TRBV5-1 with TRBJ2-3, with D unclear. Germline V gene lookup returns CDR1 SGHRS and CDR2 YFSETQ. The CDR3 is 14 amino acids. The V and J ends lost 0 bases and 4 bases respectively, with 9 bases between them. Here the CDR3 reads CASSLEVAADTQYF. The CDR3 DNA sequence: TGCGCCAGCAGCTTGGAGGTGGCGGCAGATACGCAGTATTTT.

This clonotype was counted only a few times. This chain connects TRBV7-6 to TRBJ2-7; D may be TRBD2 (5 bases). Trimming left V 0 bases short and J 4 bases short, with 7 bases between. From germline, CDR1 is SGHVS and CDR2 FNYEAQ. The CDR3 length is 13 residues. The CDR3 DNA reads TGTGCCAGCAGCTTAGCGGAGGAGTACGAGCAGTACTTC. Protein product: CASSLAEEYEQYF.

This clonotype has only one observation. The CDR3 DNA follows: TGTGCCAGCAGCGTAGAGGACACAAGCACAGATACGCAGTATTTT. Its translation is CASSVEDTSTDTQYF. The V and J genes are TRBV9 and TRBJ2-3; tentative D call: TRBD1 (5 bases). Germline CDR1 SGDLS, CDR2 YYNGEE. The CDR3 runs 15 residues. With 0 bases removed from V and 0 bases from J, the gap between germline ends came to 8 bases. Full variable domain (rest looked up from reference TRBV9 and TRBJ2-3): DSGVTQTPKHLITATGQRVTLRCSPRSGDLSVYWYQQSLDQGLQFLIQYYNGEERAKGNILERFSAQQFPDLHSELNLSSLELGDSALYFCASSVEDTSTDTQYFGPGTRLTVL.

This clonotype has only a few counts. J is TRBJ2-1 and V is TRBV29-1; TRBD1 is a possible D gene (5 bases). Per germline, CDR1 SQVTM and CDR2 ANQGSEA. V was pared by 3 bases and J by 5 bases, with 14 bases between. This CDR3 comprises 14 residues. The CDR3 DNA sequence: TGCAGCGTTGAGGGGCAGGGAATAGACAATGAGCAGTTCTTC. It is translated as CSVEGQGIDNEQFF.

This clonotype was seen a few times. The chain recombines TRBV24-1 with TRBJ2-2; a weak D match, TRBD2 (6 bases). CDR3 length equals 14 residues. The V gene lost 3 bases and the J gene lost 6 bases, with 10 bases spanning the gap. From germline, CDR1 is KGHDR and CDR2 SFDVKD. The DNA of the CDR3 is TGTGCCACCAGTGATCTGGGCGGGGCCGGGGAGCTGTTTTTT. Translated, it gives CATSDLGGAGELFF.

This clonotype was detected ten times or more. V and J are TRBV15 and TRBJ2-1; D not certain. V was trimmed by 5 bases and J by 4 bases, leaving 9 bases between them. The CDR3 extends over 13 amino acids. CDR1 and CDR2 from the germline V gene are LNHNV and YYDKDF (reference sequence). Here the CDR3 reads CATSADRYNEQFF. The DNA for the CDR3 is TGTGCCACCAGCGCCGATCGGTACAATGAGCAGTTCTTC.

This rearrangement joins TRBV12-3 or TRBV12-4 to TRBJ2-2; 11 nucleotides match TRBD2. V trimming: 6 bases; J trimming: 6 bases; junction bases outside the gene matches: 9. This CDR3 is 16 amino acids long. CDR3 nucleotide sequence: TGTGCCAGCAGCTTCGCTAGCGGGGGGCCCCCCGGGGAGCTGTTTTTT. Translation gives CASSFASGGPPGELFF.

A few counts support this clonotype. The J gene is TRBJ2-3, the V gene TRBV5-6; a possible D gene is TRBD2 (6 bases). Germline V lookup: CDR1 SGHDT, CDR2 YYEEEE. CDR3 length: 16 amino acids. V lost 2 bases, J lost 6 bases, and 19 bases lay in between. The CDR3 sequence is CASSLLSGPRDDTQYF. The CDR3 DNA reads as TGTGCCAGCAGCTTACTTAGCGGCCCGAGGGACGATACGCAGTATTTT.

This clonotype was counted many times. The chain joins TRBV29-1 to TRBJ2-2; no reliable D call. The CDR3 extends over 10 amino acids. The V and J ends lost 5 bases and 2 bases respectively, with 0 bases between them. Germline V lookup: CDR1 SQVTM, CDR2 ANQGSEA. For the CDR3, the DNA is TGCAGCGTTAACACCGGGGAGCTGTTTTTT. Amino acid sequence: CSVNTGELFF.

The chain links TRBV28 to TRBJ2-3; TRBD2 agrees at 8 bases. J lost 2 bases, V lost 8 bases, and 6 bases had no gene match. Germline loops: CDR1 MDHEN, CDR2 SYDVKM. CDR3 length: 14 residues. The CDR3 DNA reads TGTGCCAGCGGCGGGGGGCGGGTCACAGATACGCAGTATTTT. Translation: CASGGGRVTDTQYF.

This chain connects TRBV24-1 to TRBJ2-2; TRBD2 aligns across 8 bases. V shed 4 bases and J 3 bases; nucleotides not matched to a gene: 6. CDR1 and CDR2 (germline): KGHDR, SFDVKD. The length of the CDR3 is 16 residues. The CDR3 sequence is CATSERGGPDTGELFF. The DNA for the CDR3 is TGTGCCACCAGTGAGCGCGGGGGGCCGGACACCGGGGAGCTGTTTTTT.

This clonotype has just a few counts. The V gene is TRBV5-6, the J gene TRBJ2-7; D is possibly TRBD2 (6 bases). The germline V and J ends were trimmed by 6 bases and 2 bases, with 15 bases remaining between them. Germline CDR1 is SGHDT and CDR2 is YYEEEE. The CDR3 has 14 amino acids. In nucleotides, the CDR3 is TGTGCCAGCATGGACCGGGACTTCCCCTACGAGCAGTACTTC. Protein: CASMDRDFPYEQYF.

There are a few counts of this clonotype. The chain recombines TRBV29-1 with TRBJ2-5; the D gene is possibly TRBD1 (5 bases). Trimming removed 7 bases at V and 2 bases at J, with 14 bases between. This CDR3 spans 13 amino acids. The germline gives CDR1 SQVTM, CDR2 ANQGSEA. The CDR3 reads CSAESGPQETQYF. CDR3 sequence (DNA): TGCAGCGCTGAGTCAGGGCCGCAAGAGACCCAGTACTTC.

The table lists this clonotype with a few counts. The chain has TRBV5-8 and TRBJ2-7; weak D call: TRBD1 (5 bases). CDR1 is SGHTS, CDR2 YDEGEE, per germline. The CDR3 sequence is 14 residues long. V lost 1 base, J lost 3 bases, and 11 bases lay in between. This CDR3 is CASSLMSGFYEQYF. CDR3 nucleotides: TGTGCCAGCAGCTTGATGTCAGGGTTCTACGAGCAGTACTTC.

The J gene is TRBJ1-4, the V gene TRBV9; 12 bases are shared with TRBD1. Per the germline V gene, CDR1 is SGDLS and CDR2 is YYNGEE. The CDR3 loop spans 15 amino acids. V was pared by 3 bases and J by 10 bases, with 7 bases of the junction left unmatched. The CDR3 DNA is TGTGCCAGCAGCGGACCCGGGACAGGGGGCGTAAAACTGTTTTTT. It yields the protein CASSGPGTGGVKLFF.

The rearrangement links TRBV4-1 to TRBJ2-1, with D perhaps matching TRBD1 (5 bases). The germline V and J ends were trimmed by 3 bases and 6 bases, with 12 bases remaining between them. The length of the CDR3 is 14 residues. Germline V CDR1 and CDR2: MGHRA, YSYEKL. CDR3: CASSQGPSTNEQFF. In DNA, the CDR3 is TGCGCCAGCAGCCAGGGGCCTAGTACCAATGAGCAGTTCTTC.

This clonotype was detected many times. The chain carries TRBV12-3 or TRBV12-4 and TRBJ2-5, with D perhaps being TRBD1 or TRBD2 (5 bases each). This CDR3 is built from 14 residues. V lost 7 bases and J 2 bases, leaving 14 bases between the germline ends. In DNA, the CDR3 is TGTGCCAGCACTGGCTTGGGACGTCAAGAGACCCAGTACTTC. Its protein product is CASTGLGRQETQYF.

The V call is TRBV4-1, the J call TRBJ2-7; 9 positions agree with TRBD2. Losses at the gene ends were 0 bases for V and 3 bases for J; bases not matched to a gene: 6. Germline CDR1 is MGHRA and CDR2 is YSYEKL. The CDR3 spans 16 residues. The CDR3 DNA sequence: TGCGCCAGCAGCCAAGATCGCCCTAGCGGGGACTACGAGCAGTACTTC. It yields the protein CASSQDRPSGDYEQYF.